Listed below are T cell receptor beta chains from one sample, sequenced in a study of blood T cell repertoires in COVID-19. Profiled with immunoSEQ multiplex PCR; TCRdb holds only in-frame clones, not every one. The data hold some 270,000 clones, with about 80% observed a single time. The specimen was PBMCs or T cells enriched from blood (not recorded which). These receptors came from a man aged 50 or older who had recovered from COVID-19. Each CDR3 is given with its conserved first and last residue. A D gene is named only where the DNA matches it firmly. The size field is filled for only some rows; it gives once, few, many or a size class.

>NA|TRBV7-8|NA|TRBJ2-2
TGTGCCAGCAGCTTAGCGCCAGCGGAGAACACCGGGGAGCTGTTTTTT
CASSLAPAENTGELFF
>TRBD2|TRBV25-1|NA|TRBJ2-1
TGTGCCAGCAGTGAACCTCGGACTAGCGGGAGCAAAAATGAGCAGTTCTTC
CASSEPRTSGSKNEQFF
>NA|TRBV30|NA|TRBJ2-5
TGTGCCTGGAGTGCCCCCACGGCGGCGCAAGAGTACTTC
CAWSAPTAAQEYF
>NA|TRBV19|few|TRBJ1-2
TGTGCCAGTAGTATAATGGCAGGTTCGTATGGCTACACCTTC
CASSIMAGSYGYTF
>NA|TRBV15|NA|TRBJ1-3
TGTGCCACCAGCCAACCGGGGTCGGGTAACACCATATATTTT
CATSQPGSGNTIYF
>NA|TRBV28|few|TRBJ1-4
TGTGCCAGCAGAGCGGGAGTGGATTATGAAAAACTGTTTTTT
CASRAGVDYEKLFF
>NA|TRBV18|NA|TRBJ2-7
TGTGCCAGCTCCATTCTAAAGGTTAGGGGGGGCAGTCCCGCCTACGAGCAGTACTTC
CASSILKVRGGSPAYEQYF
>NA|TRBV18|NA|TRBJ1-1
TGTGCCAGCTCGCCGCGGCTCGGCGAGAACACTGAAGCTTTCTTT
CASSPRLGENTEAFF
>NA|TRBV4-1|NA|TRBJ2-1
TGCGCCAGCAGCCAAGGCCCCCCCGGGGGTATCGGTCCTAATGAGCAGTTCTTC
CASSQGPPGGIGPNEQFF
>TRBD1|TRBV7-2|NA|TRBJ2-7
TGTGCCAGCAGCTCCGCCGGGACAGCCTCCTACGAGCAGTACTTC
CASSSAGTASYEQYF
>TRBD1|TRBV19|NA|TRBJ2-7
TGTGCCAGTAGCGGACAGGGGGCGGTCTACGAGCAGTACTTC
CASSGQGAVYEQYF
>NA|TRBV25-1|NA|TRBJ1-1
TGTGCCAGTAGAGCCTGGGACAACCTAAACACTGAAGCTTTCTTT
CASRAWDNLNTEAFF
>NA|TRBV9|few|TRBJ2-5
TGTGCCAGCAGCCCTAACATTGTGGAGACAGAGACCCAGTACTTC
CASSPNIVETETQYF
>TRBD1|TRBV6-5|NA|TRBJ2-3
TGTGCCAGCAGCCCGACAGGGGGATCAGATACGCAGTATTTT
CASSPTGGSDTQYF
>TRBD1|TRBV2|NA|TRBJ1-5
TGTGCCAGCAGTGAAGCGGGACAGGAGATGACTAATCAGCCCCAGCATTTT
CASSEAGQEMTNQPQHF
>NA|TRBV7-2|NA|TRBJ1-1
TGTGCCAGCAGCTCTCACTTTGAAGCTTTCTTT
CASSSHFEAFF
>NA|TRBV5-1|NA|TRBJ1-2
TGCGCCAGCAGCTTGTACAGGACAGAATATGGCTACACCTTC
CASSLYRTEYGYTF
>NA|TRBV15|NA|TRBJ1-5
TGTGCCACCAGCAGTAGGGGGGGCAACCAGCCCCAGCATTTT
CATSSRGGNQPQHF
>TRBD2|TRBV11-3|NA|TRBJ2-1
TGTGCCAGCAACCGAGGGAAGGGACTAGCGGGTGGTGAGCAGTTCTTC
CASNRGKGLAGGEQFF
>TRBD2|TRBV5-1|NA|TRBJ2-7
TGCGCCAGCAGCTTGGCGGGGACTACTTCCTACGAGCAGTACTTC
CASSLAGTTSYEQYF
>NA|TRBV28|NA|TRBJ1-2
TGTGCCAGCATCCCCGGGGGGGGCGGCGACTATGGCTACACCTTC
CASIPGGGGDYGYTF
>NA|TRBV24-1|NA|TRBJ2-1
TGTGCCACCAGTGATACCCGGGACTCTTCCAATGAGCAGTTCTTC
CATSDTRDSSNEQFF
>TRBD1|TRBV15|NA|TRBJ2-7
TGTGCCACCAGCCAAAAGACAGGGGCCATCTCCTACGAGCAGTACTTC
CATSQKTGAISYEQYF
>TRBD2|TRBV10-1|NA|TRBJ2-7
TGCGCCAGCAGTGTAGCGGGGGCTGACGAGCAGTACTTC
CASSVAGADEQYF
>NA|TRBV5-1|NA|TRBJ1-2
TGCGCCAGCAGCTTGCTCGGGGGGAAGGACTATGGCTACACCTTC
CASSLLGGKDYGYTF
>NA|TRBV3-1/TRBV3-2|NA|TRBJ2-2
TGTGCCAGCAGCCAAGTCTCCCCCAACACCGGGGAGCTGTTTTTT
CASSQVSPNTGELFF
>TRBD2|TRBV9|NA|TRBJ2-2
TGTGCCAGCAGCGGACTAGCGGCCACCGGGGAGCTGTTTTTT
CASSGLAATGELFF
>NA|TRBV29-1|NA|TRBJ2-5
TGCAGCGTCTACTCACTAGTTGGTGAGACCCAGTACTTC
CSVYSLVGETQYF
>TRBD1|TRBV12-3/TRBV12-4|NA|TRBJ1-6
TGTGCCAGCAGGCCGGGACAGAATTCACCCCTCCACTTT
CASRPGQNSPLHF
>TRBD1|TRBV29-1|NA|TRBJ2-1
TGCAGCGCTGGGACAGGGGAATACAATGAGCAGTTCTTC
CSAGTGEYNEQFF
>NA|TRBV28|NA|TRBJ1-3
TGTGCCAGCAGTTTGGTGGGGGCGGGTGGAAACACCATATATTTT
CASSLVGAGGNTIYF
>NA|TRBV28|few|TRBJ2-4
TGTGCCAGCAGTCCCCAGGGGTTAGCCAAAAACATTCAGTACTTC
CASSPQGLAKNIQYF
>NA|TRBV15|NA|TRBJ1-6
TGTGCCACCAGCAGAGTTCCAGGGAAAAATTCACCCCTCCACTTT
CATSRVPGKNSPLHF
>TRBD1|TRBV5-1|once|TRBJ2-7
TGCGCCAGCAGCCTCACCCGGGACAGGGGTTCCTACGAGCAGTACTTC
CASSLTRDRGSYEQYF
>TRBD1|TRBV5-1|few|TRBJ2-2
TGCGCCAGCAGCTTAACGGGGACAGGGGTCACCGGGGAGCTGTTTTTT
CASSLTGTGVTGELFF
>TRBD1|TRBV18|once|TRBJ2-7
TGTGCCAGCTCACCACGGGTGCCGGGACAGGGGTCCTACGAGCAGTACTTC
CASSPRVPGQGSYEQYF
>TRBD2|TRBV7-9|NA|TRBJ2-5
TGTGCCAGCAGCTCTCTAGCGGGGGTGGGAACCCAGTACTTC
CASSSLAGVGTQYF
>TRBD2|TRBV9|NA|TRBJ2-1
TGTGCCAGCAGCCCGACTAGCGGATACAATGAGCAGTTCTTC
CASSPTSGYNEQFF
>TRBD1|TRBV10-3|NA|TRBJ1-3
TGTGCCATCAGCACCCGGGACAGGGGTGGAAACACCATATATTTT
CAISTRDRGGNTIYF
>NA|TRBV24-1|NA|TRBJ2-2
TGTGCCACCAGTGGGCCTCCGGAGTTTTGGGAGCTGTTTTTT
CATSGPPEFWELFF
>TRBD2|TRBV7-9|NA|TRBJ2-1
TGTGCCAGCAGTTCCTCCACGGCTAGCGGGAGCAATGAGCAGTTCTTC
CASSSSTASGSNEQFF
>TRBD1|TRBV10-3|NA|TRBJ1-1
TGTGCCATCAGTGGTACATACAGGGGGCCGGTCACTGAAGCTTTCTTT
CAISGTYRGPVTEAFF
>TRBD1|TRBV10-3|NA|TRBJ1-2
TGTGCCATCAGCGAACAGGGGAACTATGGCTACACCTTC
CAISEQGNYGYTF
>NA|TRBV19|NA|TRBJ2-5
TGTGCCAGTAGTAGGTCGGTTGGAGAGACCCAGTACTTC
CASSRSVGETQYF
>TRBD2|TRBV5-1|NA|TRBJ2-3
TGCGCCCGCAGGGGGGGGTCGACTAGCGGGAGGGGAGCAGATACGCAGTATTTT
CARRGGSTSGRGADTQYF
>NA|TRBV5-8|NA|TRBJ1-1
TGTGCCAGCAGTTCACAGGGGAACACTGAAGCTTTCTTT
CASSSQGNTEAFF
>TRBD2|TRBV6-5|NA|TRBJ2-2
TGTGCCAGCACCGCTCTAGCGGGGGGCCTGGGGGAGCTGTTTTTT
CASTALAGGLGELFF
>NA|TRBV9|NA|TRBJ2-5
TGTGCCAGCAGCCCACCCCCGGGATGGAGTGCCCAGCAAGAGACCCAGTACTTC
CASSPPPGWSAQQETQYF
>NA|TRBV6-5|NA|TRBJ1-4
TGTGCCAGCAGGCCTAGCGGATCAACTAATGAAAAACTGTTTTTT
CASRPSGSTNEKLFF
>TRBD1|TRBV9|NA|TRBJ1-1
TGTGCCAGTGACAGGGGCGGTGGTGAAGCTTTCTTT
CASDRGGGEAFF
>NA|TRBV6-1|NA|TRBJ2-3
TGTGCCAGCAGTGGCCTTCCAGGGTATAGCTTGGATACGCAGTATTTT
CASSGLPGYSLDTQYF
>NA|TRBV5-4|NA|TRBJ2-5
TGTGCCAGCAGCTTGGTCCTTGGGGGGGGCGGGTCAGAGACCCAGTACTTC
CASSLVLGGGGSETQYF
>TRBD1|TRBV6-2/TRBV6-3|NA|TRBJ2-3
TGTGCCAGCAGCCGGGACAGCTCTAGCACAGATACGCAGTATTTT
CASSRDSSSTDTQYF